One sample yielded the 22 T cell receptor beta chains listed below, sequenced in a study of blood T cell repertoires in COVID-19. Only in-frame clones appear in the TCRdb table, and some are missing; sequencing was by immunoSEQ multiplex PCR. The table records around 100,000 clones, 84% of them present only once. Material for sequencing was peripheral blood. The receptors shown here come from a human donor in a cohort sampled during active COVID-19.

There are a few counts of this clone. The junction differs from germline at one of its ends, possibly a read error. The chain recombines TRBV7-7 with TRBJ2-2; 7 bases map to TRBD1. Germline lookup yields CDR1 SSHAT and CDR2 FNYEAQ (reference sequence). This CDR3 has 16 residues. In DNA, the CDR3 is TGTGCTAGCAGCTTACGACAGGGACCTAACACCGGGGAGCTGTTTTTT. It yields the protein CASSLRQGPNTGELFF.

DNA of the CDR3: TGTGCCAGCTCACCACTAAAGGGGCAAGCGAACACCGGGGAGCTGTTTTTT. It specifies CASSPLKGQANTGELFF. The chain uses TRBV18 and TRBJ2-2; weak D call: TRBD1 (5 bases). This CDR3 has 17 amino acids. V shed 1 base and J shed 0 bases, with 12 bases lying between them. CDR1 is KGHSH and CDR2 is LQKENI in the germline V gene.

The CDR3, as DNA: TGTGCCAGCAGTCCCGACAGGGCTAGTGAGCAGTTCTTC. Translation gives CASSPDRASEQFF. The chain recombines TRBV27 with TRBJ2-1; 7 bases line up with TRBD1. The CDR3 contains 13 residues. The germline gives CDR1 MNHEY, CDR2 SMNVEV (reference sequence). The ends lost 5 bases at V and 9 bases at J; junction bases unmatched: 7.

This clone showed up just once. The chain employs TRBV29-1 and TRBJ2-7; possible D gene TRBD2, 6 bases. The CDR3 covers 13 residues. The germline gives CDR1 SQVTM, CDR2 ANQGSEA. V was clipped by 7 bases and J by 2 bases, with 15 bases between them. This CDR3 reads CSARWGEAYEQYF. As DNA, the CDR3 is TGCAGCGCCCGGTGGGGGGAAGCCTACGAGCAGTACTTC.

The V call is TRBV29-1, the J call TRBJ2-1; 12 positions agree with TRBD2. The ends lost 3 bases at V and 5 bases at J; junction bases unmatched: 2. Looked up from germline, CDR1 is SQVTM and CDR2 is ANQGSEA. The length of the CDR3 is 14 residues. CDR3 residues: CSVERLAGDNEQFF. Here the CDR3 DNA reads TGCAGCGTTGAGCGACTAGCGGGAGACAATGAGCAGTTCTTC.

The chain couples TRBV19 to TRBJ1-2; maybe TRBD1 (6 bases). The CDR3 loop spans 13 amino acids. Germline V CDR1 and CDR2: LNHDA, SQIVND (reference sequence). V was pared by 6 bases and J by 7 bases, with 15 bases between. For the CDR3, the DNA is TGTGCCAGTAGGAAAGACAGGCAGTTTGGCTACACCTTC. Translating it yields CASRKDRQFGYTF.

The V and J genes are TRBV3-1 (or the pseudogene TRBV3-2) and TRBJ2-5; TRBD2 agrees at 7 bases. Germline CDR1 and CDR2: LGHDT and YNNKEL (reference sequence). The CDR3 runs to 16 residues. V dropped 1 base and J dropped 5; count of bases not matched to a gene: 10. The CDR3 nucleotides are TGTGCCAGCAGCCAAGGAGGCGTGGGCGGGAGTGAGACCCAGTACTTC. Its protein product is CASSQGGVGGSETQYF.

Remarks on this clone: The identical CDR3 is also encoded by other nucleotide sequences in the sample. The V call is TRBV7-9, the J call TRBJ2-5; the match to TRBD2 covers 7 bases. From germline, CDR1 is SEHNR and CDR2 FQNEAQ (reference sequence). Trimming cost V 3 bases and J 2 bases; bases outside gene matches: 3. This CDR3 spans 14 amino acids. The CDR3 DNA sequence: TGTGCCAGCAGCTTCCCTAGCGGACAAGAGACCCAGTACTTC. This encodes CASSFPSGQETQYF.

The CDR3 sequence is CASSLRGPGQGYEAFF. For the CDR3, the DNA is TGTGCCAGCAGTTTGCGGGGTCCGGGACAGGGCTATGAAGCTTTCTTT. J is TRBJ1-1 and V is TRBV28, with 9 bases lining up with TRBD1. V was clipped by 3 bases and J by 7 bases; unmatched bases: 12. Germline V lookup: CDR1 MDHEN, CDR2 SYDVKM. The CDR3 consists of 16 residues.

The chain carries TRBV18 and TRBJ2-5; 10 bases align to TRBD2. Germline assignment: CDR1 KGHSH and CDR2 LQKENI. This CDR3 has 14 residues. Trimming removed 9 bases from V and 7 bases from J; junction bases left unmatched: 11. Here the CDR3 reads CASLGTSAAGTQYF. CDR3 bases: TGTGCCAGTCTGGGGACTAGCGCGGCGGGGACCCAGTACTTC.

This clone was detected only once. The chain carries TRBV6-5 and TRBJ1-1; maybe TRBD1 (6 bases). Trimming pared 4 bases from V and 1 base from J, leaving 7 bases between. The CDR3 is 13 residues long. CDR1 is MNHEY and CDR2 is SVGAGI in the germline V gene. CDR3 region: CASSWDTNTEAFF. The CDR3, as DNA: TGTGCCAGCAGTTGGGACACGAACACTGAAGCTTTCTTT.

This clone was found many times. This rearrangement joins TRBV4-1 to TRBJ1-1, with D tentatively TRBD1 (6 bases). V was trimmed by 0 bases and J by 3 bases, leaving 8 bases between them. The CDR3 totals 14 residues. Looked up from germline, CDR1 is MGHRA and CDR2 is YSYEKL. Written as DNA, the CDR3 is TGCGCCAGCAGCCAAGAACAGGGTTACACTGAAGCTTTCTTT. As protein: CASSQEQGYTEAFF.

In the case of this clone: The sample carries other DNA sequences with the same CDR3. The CDR3 DNA is TGTGCCAGCAGCCGGCAGGGGGGAGGCTATGGCTACACCTTC. Its translation is CASSRQGGGYGYTF. The chain carries TRBV3-1 (or the pseudogene TRBV3-2) and TRBJ1-2; 7 nucleotides line up with TRBD1. This CDR3 contains 14 residues. V shed 4 bases, J shed 4 bases, and the junction held 6 bases outside the gene matches. Germline lookup yields CDR1 LGHDT and CDR2 YNNKEL (reference sequence).

The genes are TRBV7-2 and TRBJ1-1; the match to TRBD1 covers 8 bases. Per germline, CDR1 SGHTA and CDR2 FQGNSA. The CDR3 sequence is 16 residues long. The V and J ends lost 4 bases and 4 bases, in that order; junction bases with no gene match: 11. The CDR3 DNA is TGTGCCAGCAGCTCTTCAGGGGGCAAGTGGGGCACTGAAGCTTTCTTT. This codes for CASSSSGGKWGTEAFF.

This clone was observed once. V gene TRBV20-1 combines with J gene TRBJ1-1, with 10 bases matching TRBD1. This CDR3 has 16 amino acids. Germline values: CDR1 DFQATT, CDR2 SNEGSKA (reference sequence). Trimming cost V 3 bases and J 4 bases; bases outside gene matches: 11. CDR3 region: CSASRGTGVRVTEAFF. As DNA, the CDR3 is TGCAGTGCTAGTCGGGGGACAGGGGTCCGTGTCACTGAAGCTTTCTTT.

The chain recombines TRBV4-2 with TRBJ2-7, with 8 bases aligning to TRBD2. Germline V gene lookup returns CDR1 LGHNA and CDR2 YNFKEQ. This CDR3 spans 15 amino acids. The V and J ends lost 4 bases and 1 base, in that order; junction bases with no gene match: 6. CDR3 amino acids: CASSLLAGESYEQYF. CDR3 nucleotide sequence: TGTGCCAGCAGCCTCCTAGCGGGTGAGTCCTACGAGCAGTACTTC.

The gene calls are TRBV6-1 and TRBJ1-2; possible D gene TRBD1, 6 bases. Per germline, CDR1 MNHNS and CDR2 SASEGT. The V and J ends lost 6 bases and 3 bases respectively, with 11 bases between them. The CDR3 length is 13 residues. The CDR3 DNA reads TGTGCCAGCAGCCGCAGGGGCGACTATGGCTACACCTTC. Amino acid sequence: CASSRRGDYGYTF.

The CDR3 sequence is CASSSPRFGEKLFF. The CDR3 DNA sequence: TGTGCCAGCAGCTCCCCGAGGTTTGGGGAAAAACTGTTTTTT. V and J are TRBV6-5 and TRBJ1-4, with D hard to call. CDR1 is MNHEY and CDR2 is SVGAGI in the germline V gene. The germline V and J ends were trimmed by 6 bases and 8 bases, with 16 bases remaining between them. The CDR3 consists of 14 residues.

The chain recombines TRBV24-1 with TRBJ2-5, with 12 bases fitting TRBD2. Germline V lookup: CDR1 KGHDR, CDR2 SFDVKD. Unmatched junction bases numbered 3, after V lost 4 bases and J lost 1 base. The CDR3 runs 16 residues. The CDR3 loop reads CATSDRTSGTQETQYF. The CDR3 nucleotides read TGTGCCACCAGTGACCGGACTAGCGGGACCCAAGAGACCCAGTACTTC.

This sequence joins TRBV19 and TRBJ2-3; D might be TRBD2 (5 bases). The CDR3 totals 15 residues. The germline CDR1 and CDR2 sequences are LNHDA and SQIVND (reference sequence). V was cut by 1 base and J by 6 bases, with 14 bases left in between. The CDR3 sequence: CASSIGGGRRDTQYF. The CDR3 bases are TGTGCCAGTAGTATAGGAGGAGGCAGGAGGGATACGCAGTATTTT. Using reference TRBV19 and TRBJ2-3 for the parts outside the CDR3, the full variable domain is DGGITQSPKYLFRKEGQNVTLSCEQNLNHDAMYWYRQDPGQGLRLIYYSQIVNDFQKGDIAEGYSVSREKKESFPLTVTSAQKNPTAFYLCASSIGGGRRDTQYFGPGTRLTVL.

The gene calls are TRBV10-3 and TRBJ1-1, with TRBD1 as a possible D gene (5 bases). Deletions cut 2 bases from V and 5 bases from J, with 18 bases between. CDR3 length: 16 residues. CDR1 and CDR2 from the germline V gene are ENHRY and SYGVKD. For the CDR3, the DNA is TGTGCCATCAGTGAGGCCTCCCCAGGAGGGGCGACTGAAGCTTTCTTT. This sequence encodes CAISEASPGGATEAFF.

V and J are TRBV28 and TRBJ2-6, with 11 bases fitting TRBD2. V lost 5 bases to trimming and J lost 2 bases; unmatched junction nucleotides: 5. Germline CDR1 reads MDHEN; CDR2 reads SYDVKM. The CDR3 has 17 amino acids. The CDR3 is CASSLLAGVAGANVLTF. CDR3 nucleotide sequence: TGTGCCAGCAGTCTACTAGCGGGAGTGGCTGGGGCCAACGTCCTGACTTTC.